This TCR beta chain was captured in a study of T cells in Graves' hyperthyroidism and ophthalmopathy. TCR beta CDR3 regions were amplified from RNA transcripts. Initially, a first-round RT-PCR of the TCR CDR3 employed the HTBI primer set. TCRdb processed the multiplex PCR reads anew with MiXCR; each CDR3 protein has one entry. Of some 500,000 distinct CDR3 sequences in the sample, 14% were seen once. The CDR3 runs to 16 residues. In germline, CDR1 is MNHEY, CDR2 SMNVEV (reference sequence). The V and J ends lost 0 bases and 2 bases respectively, with 14 bases between them. The gene calls are TRBV27 and TRBJ2-7, with D possibly matching TRBD1 (5 bases). The receptor comes from a young woman with Graves' hyperthyroidism. The sequenced material came from blood. The CDR3 nucleotides are TGTGCCAGCAGTTTATCTGACAGTCTAGAGCCCTACGAGCAGTACTTC. Encoded protein: CASSLSDSLEPYEQYF.